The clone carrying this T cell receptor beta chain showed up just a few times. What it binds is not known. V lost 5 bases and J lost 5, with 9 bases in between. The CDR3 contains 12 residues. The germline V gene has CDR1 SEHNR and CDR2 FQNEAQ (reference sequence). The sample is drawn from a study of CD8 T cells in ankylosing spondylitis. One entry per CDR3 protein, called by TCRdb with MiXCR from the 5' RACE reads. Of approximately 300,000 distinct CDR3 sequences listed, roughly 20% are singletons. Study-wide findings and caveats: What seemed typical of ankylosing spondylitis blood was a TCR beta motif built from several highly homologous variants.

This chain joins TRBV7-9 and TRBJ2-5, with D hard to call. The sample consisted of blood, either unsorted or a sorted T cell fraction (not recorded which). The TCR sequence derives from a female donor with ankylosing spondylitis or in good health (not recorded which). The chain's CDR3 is CASSVGQETQYF. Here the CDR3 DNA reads TGTGCCAGCAGCGTAGGCCAGGAGACCCAGTACTTC. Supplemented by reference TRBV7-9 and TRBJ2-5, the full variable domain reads DTGVSQNPRHKITKRGQNVTFRCDPISEHNRLYWYRQTLGQGPEFLTYFQNEAQLEKSRLLSDRFSAERPKGSFSTLEIQRTEQGDSAMYLCASSVGQETQYFGPGTRLLVL.